Below are 14 T cell receptor beta chains sequenced from a single sample in a study of T cells in Graves' hyperthyroidism and ophthalmopathy. Amplification targeted TCR beta CDR3 regions from RNA transcripts. The study used the HTBI primer set for a first-round RT-PCR of the TCR CDR3. TCRdb reprocessed the multiplex PCR reads with MiXCR, giving one entry per CDR3 protein. The data show 340,000 or so distinct CDR3 sequences, 21% seen once. Sequenced material: blood. These receptors were taken from a woman aged 45-65 years with Graves' hyperthyroidism.

This clonotype was seen many times. This sequence joins TRBV28 and TRBJ2-1; D may match TRBD1 or TRBD2 (7 bases each). This CDR3 has 17 amino acids. Trimming shortened V by 2 bases and J by 7 bases, and 21 bases separated the two germline ends. Germline V CDR1 and CDR2: MDHEN, SYDVKM. The CDR3 loop reads CASSLGRGQGLKNEQFF. The CDR3 DNA is TGTGCCAGCAGTTTAGGAAGGGGGCAGGGACTAAAAAATGAGCAGTTCTTC. Full variable domain (outside the CDR3, taken from reference TRBV28 and TRBJ2-1): DVKVTQSSRYLVKRTGEKVFLECVQDMDHENMFWYRQDPGLGLRLIYFSYDVKMKEKGDIPEGYSVSREKKERFSLILESASTNQTSMYLCASSLGRGQGLKNEQFFGPGTRLTVL.

In this sample, this clonotype turned up a few times. This sequence joins TRBV5-6 and TRBJ1-2; TRBD1 agrees at 9 bases. V trimming: 0 bases; J trimming: 8 bases; junction bases outside the gene matches: 5. From germline, CDR1 is SGHDT and CDR2 YYEEEE. The CDR3 has 14 amino acids. The CDR3 reads CASSLGTGERGYTF. As DNA, the CDR3 is TGTGCCAGCAGCTTGGGGACAGGGGAAAGAGGCTACACCTTC.

This clonotype was seen more than once but under ten times. The rearrangement joins TRBV5-6 to TRBJ2-7; no definite D call. The CDR3 loop spans 17 amino acids. V gave up 0 bases and J gave up 2 bases, with 18 bases separating them. CDR1 and CDR2 (germline): SGHDT, YYEEEE. CDR3 nucleotides: TGTGCCAGCAGCTTGGCCGGTACCTGGATGTTGACCTACGAGCAGTACTTC. It codes for CASSLAGTWMLTYEQYF.

This clonotype was counted at least ten times. The V gene is TRBV5-1, the J gene TRBJ1-1, with 10 nucleotides matching TRBD1. The CDR3 runs to 16 residues. Germline V gene data show CDR1 as SGHRS and CDR2 as YFSETQ. V trimming: 5 bases; J trimming: 1 base; junction bases outside the gene matches: 8. The CDR3 loop reads CASRPGQGMGNTEAFF. CDR3 nucleotide sequence: TGCGCCAGCAGACCGGGACAGGGGATGGGGAACACTGAAGCTTTCTTT.

In its sample, this clonotype was seen many times. The V gene is TRBV28, the J gene TRBJ2-1, with a weak D call TRBD2 (6 bases). V gave up 6 bases and J gave up 4 bases, with 13 bases separating them. The CDR3 is 14 amino acids. The germline gives CDR1 MDHEN, CDR2 SYDVKM. The CDR3 DNA is TGTGCCAGCAGGACCGGGAGTATGTACAATGAGCAGTTCTTC. Amino acid sequence: CASRTGSMYNEQFF.

This clonotype was picked up a small number of times. The V gene is TRBV6-1, the J gene TRBJ1-2; D remains ambiguous. The CDR3 consists of 14 residues. The germline V and J ends were trimmed by 3 bases and 1 base, with 9 bases remaining between them. The germline V gene encodes CDR1 MNHNS and CDR2 SASEGT. CDR3 DNA sequence: TGTGCCAGCAGTGATAGGTCGGTTAACTATGGCTACACCTTC. This translates into CASSDRSVNYGYTF.

This clonotype was counted ten times or more. CDR3 nucleotides: TGTGCCAGCAGCCTCTTAGCGGGGGGGATGGATACGCAGTATTTT. Translated, it gives CASSLLAGGMDTQYF. The rearrangement links TRBV11-2 to TRBJ2-3, with 11 bases fitting TRBD2. With V trimmed by 5 bases and J by 6 bases, 7 bases remained unmatched. The CDR3 spans 15 residues. The germline V gene has CDR1 SGHAT and CDR2 FQNNGV.

The chain recombines TRBV7-9 with TRBJ2-2, with 7 nucleotides matching TRBD1. Germline assignment: CDR1 SEHNR and CDR2 FQNEAQ (reference sequence). With V trimmed by 5 bases and J by 4 bases, 7 bases remained unmatched. The CDR3 spans 15 residues. In DNA, the CDR3 is TGTGCCAGCAGCAACAGACAGGGACGCACCGGGGAGCTGTTTTTT. It translates to CASSNRQGRTGELFF.

This clonotype came up many times. The chain uses TRBV13 and TRBJ2-3, with TRBD1 as a possible D gene (6 bases). This CDR3 contains 14 residues. Germline V lookup: CDR1 PRHDT, CDR2 FYEKMQ (reference sequence). Trimming pared 3 bases from V and 4 bases from J, leaving 11 bases between. The CDR3 DNA is TGTGCCAGCAGCTTGGGACAAACGGCAGATACGCAGTATTTT. Protein: CASSLGQTADTQYF. Full variable domain (rest looked up from reference TRBV13 and TRBJ2-3): AAGVIQSPRHLIKEKRETATLKCYPIPRHDTVYWYQQGPGQDPQFLISFYEKMQSDKGSIPDRFSAQQFSDYHSELNMSSLELGDSALYFCASSLGQTADTQYFGPGTRLTVL.

This clonotype came up a few times. V and J are TRBV6-1 and TRBJ1-5; no definite D call. The CDR3 is 15 amino acids. With 3 bases removed from V and 5 bases from J, the gap between germline ends came to 14 bases. Germline V lookup: CDR1 MNHNS, CDR2 SASEGT. The CDR3 spells CASSDTAGEYQPQHF. Here the CDR3 DNA reads TGTGCCAGCAGTGATACGGCCGGGGAGTATCAGCCCCAGCATTTT.

The table lists this clonotype with a few counts. The chain joins TRBV20-1 to TRBJ2-7, with 15 bases matching TRBD2. J lost 2 bases, V lost 2 bases, and 4 bases had no gene match. CDR1 and CDR2 (germline): DFQATT, SNEGSKA (reference sequence). CDR3 length: 16 amino acids. CDR3 DNA: TGCAGTGCTAGATCTGGGACTAGCGGGGGGACCTACGAGCAGTACTTC. Encoded protein: CSARSGTSGGTYEQYF.

This clonotype was counted a few times. Here the CDR3 DNA reads TGTGCCAGCAGCCGACAGGGGCCGGGTGGCTACACCTTC. Its translation: CASSRQGPGGYTF. V gene TRBV3-1 combines with J gene TRBJ1-2; 8 bases match TRBD1. The ends lost 4 bases at V and 7 bases at J; junction bases unmatched: 5. The CDR3 totals 13 residues. CDR1 LGHDT and CDR2 YNNKEL come from the germline V gene (reference sequence).

Ten or more counts support this clonotype. The chain couples TRBV12-3 or TRBV12-4 to TRBJ2-1; 7 positions match TRBD2. The trim removed 8 bases at V and 6 bases at J, leaving 7 bases unmatched. The CDR3 is made up of 13 amino acids. DNA for the CDR3: TGTGCCAGCGGTACCGGGACTACCAATGAGCAGTTCTTC. Its protein product is CASGTGTTNEQFF.

V gene TRBV19 combines with J gene TRBJ1-1; D remains unclear. The CDR3 contains 14 residues. The V and J ends lost 6 bases and 1 base respectively, with 12 bases between them. Germline-derived CDR1 and CDR2 are LNHDA and SQIVND (reference sequence). CDR3 loop: CASRIEAGNTEAFF. In DNA, the CDR3 is TGTGCCAGTAGAATTGAGGCTGGGAACACTGAAGCTTTCTTT.